Sequencing of this T cell receptor beta chain was carried out in a study of T cell changes during pregnancy in multiple sclerosis. TCRdb keeps only in-frame clones here, not all; method: immunoSEQ multiplex PCR. Here the sample spans under 75,000 clones, around 92% being singletons. Germline lookup yields CDR1 ENHRY and CDR2 SYGVKD. Trimming took 8 bases from V and 4 from J, leaving 18 bases between them. The CDR3 extends over 15 amino acids. The receptor's source is a female donor with multiple sclerosis, enrolled in a pregnancy study. Sequenced here: peripheral blood, sampled in the first trimester of pregnancy. The chain carries TRBV10-3 and TRBJ2-1, with D possibly matching TRBD1 (6 bases). The CDR3 DNA follows: TGTGCCATCGGGATTGGACAGACTACTTACAATGAGCAGTTCTTC. This codes for CAIGIGQTTYNEQFF.